A selection of T cell receptor beta chains follows, all from one sample in a study of blood T cell repertoires in COVID-19. Sequencing was performed with immunoSEQ multiplex PCR; in TCRdb, only in-frame clones are kept and a portion is missing. The sample includes approximately 300,000 clones, approximately 85% seen only once; the top ten take roughly 0.87%. The specimen sequenced was peripheral blood. The receptors were gathered from a human donor with COVID-19, enrolled during active disease. The donor label of this sample is uncertain. Both conserved end residues are part of each CDR3. Each record gives: J gene, clone size, D gene, CDR3 length, V gene, CDR3 protein, CDR3 DNA. The D gene is left open where the match is weak. Clone size is given for some rows only: seen once, a few or many times, or a class if the clone is expanded.

TRBJ2-3 NA TRBD1 14 TRBV7-2 CASSPDTTGVTQYF TGTGCCAGCAGCCCCGATACTACAGGGGTTACGCAGTATTTT
TRBJ2-1 NA TRBD2 16 TRBV5-1 CASSLVTSGTKNEQFF TGCGCCAGCAGCTTGGTGACTAGCGGGACGAAGAATGAGCAGTTCTTC
TRBJ1-1 NA TRBD1 18 TRBV5-1 CASSSMTTGGQMNTEAFF TGCGCCAGCAGCTCCATGACGACAGGGGGCCAGATGAACACTGAAGCTTTCTTT
TRBJ1-5 few NA 12 TRBV12-3/TRBV12-4 CASSFSNQPQHF TGTGCCAGCAGTTTTAGTAATCAGCCCCAGCATTTT
TRBJ1-2 once TRBD1 14 TRBV7-2 CASSLGPTGDGYTF TGTGCCAGCAGCTTAGGACCTACAGGGGATGGCTACACCTTC
TRBJ1-4 NA NA 16 TRBV27 CASSFRAGATNEKLFF TGTGCCAGCAGTTTCCGCGCAGGGGCAACTAATGAAAAACTGTTTTTT
TRBJ1-1 NA NA 19 TRBV6-2/TRBV6-3 CASSYKLAVGQDKNTEAFF TGTGCCAGCAGTTACAAACTAGCAGTAGGACAAGACAAGAACACTGAAGCTTTCTTT
TRBJ2-3 NA NA 14 TRBV9 CASSARTGTDTQYF TGTGCCAGCAGCGCAAGAACCGGTACAGATACGCAGTATTTT
TRBJ1-6 few NA 15 TRBV6-2/TRBV6-3 CASSYSRQTDSPLHF TGTGCCAGCAGTTACTCGAGGCAGACTGATTCACCCCTCCACTTT
TRBJ2-5 NA TRBD1 14 TRBV6-5 CASSGQGRRETQYF TGTGCCAGCAGCGGACAGGGACGGAGAGAGACCCAGTACTTC
TRBJ2-1 NA NA 14 TRBV6-6 CASIRGPGYNEQFF TGTGCCAGCATACGAGGGCCGGGCTACAATGAGCAGTTCTTC
TRBJ2-2 NA TRBD2 16 TRBV27 CASRKTSGANTGELFF TGTGCCAGCAGAAAGACTAGCGGAGCGAACACCGGGGAGCTGTTTTTT
TRBJ2-3 NA NA 15 TRBV7-2 CASSLELSPLGTQYF TGTGCCAGCAGCTTAGAGCTCTCCCCTCTAGGTACGCAGTATTTT
TRBJ2-7 NA TRBD2 16 TRBV6-6 CASSLRTSGRLYEQYF TGTGCCAGCAGTTTGAGGACTAGCGGGAGACTTTACGAGCAGTACTTC
TRBJ1-5 NA NA 15 TRBV5-1 CASSAGPNSNQPQHF TGCGCCAGCAGCGCGGGTCCTAATAGCAATCAGCCCCAGCATTTT
TRBJ1-1 few NA 14 TRBV27 CASSQRGWDTEAFF TGTGCCAGCAGTCAACGGGGATGGGACACTGAAGCTTTCTTT
TRBJ2-3 NA TRBD2 14 TRBV19 CASSYPAGGDTQYF TGTGCCAGTAGTTACCCAGCGGGAGGAGATACGCAGTATTTT
TRBJ2-1 NA TRBD2 18 TRBV19 CASKGRLAAPSSYNEQFF TGTGCCAGTAAGGGACGACTAGCGGCCCCGAGCTCCTACAATGAGCAGTTCTTC
TRBJ2-1 NA TRBD2 14 TRBV10-3 CAIRPLAGDAEQFF TGTGCCATCAGACCTCTAGCGGGAGATGCTGAGCAGTTCTTC
TRBJ1-1 once NA 13 TRBV5-1 CASGQQGQTEAFF TGCGCCAGCGGACAACAGGGCCAAACTGAAGCTTTCTTT